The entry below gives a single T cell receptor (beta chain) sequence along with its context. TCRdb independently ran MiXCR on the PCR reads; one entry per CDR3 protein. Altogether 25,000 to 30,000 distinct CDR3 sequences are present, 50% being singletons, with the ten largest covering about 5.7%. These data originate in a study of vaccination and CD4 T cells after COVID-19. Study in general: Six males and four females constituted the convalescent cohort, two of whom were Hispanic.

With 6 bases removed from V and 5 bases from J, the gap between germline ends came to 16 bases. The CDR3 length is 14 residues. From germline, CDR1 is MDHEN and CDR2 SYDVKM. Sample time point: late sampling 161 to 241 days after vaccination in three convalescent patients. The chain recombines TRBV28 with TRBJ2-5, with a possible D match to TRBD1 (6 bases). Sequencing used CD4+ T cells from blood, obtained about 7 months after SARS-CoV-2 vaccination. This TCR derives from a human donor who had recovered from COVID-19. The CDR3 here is CASRTGIGHETQYF. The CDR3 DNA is TGTGCCAGCAGAACAGGGATTGGGCACGAGACCCAGTACTTC.